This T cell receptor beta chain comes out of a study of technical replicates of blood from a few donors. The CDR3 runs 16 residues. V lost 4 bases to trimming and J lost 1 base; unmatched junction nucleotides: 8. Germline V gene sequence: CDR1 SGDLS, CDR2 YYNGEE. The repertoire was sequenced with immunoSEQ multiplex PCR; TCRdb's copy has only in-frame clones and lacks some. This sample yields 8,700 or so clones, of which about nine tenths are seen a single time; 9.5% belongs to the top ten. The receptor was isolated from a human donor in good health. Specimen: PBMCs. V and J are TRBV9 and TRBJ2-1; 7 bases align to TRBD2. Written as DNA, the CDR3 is TGTGCCAGCAGCCCGACTAGCACCAGTTCCTACAATGAGCAGTTCTTC. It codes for CASSPTSTSSYNEQFF.